This record looks at one T cell receptor (beta chain) sequence and its context. These data come from a study of blood T cell repertoires in COVID-19. About the study: Material from acute and convalescent COVID-19 was sourced from the United States, Italy and Spain. T cells, B-cell-depleted T cells, or PBMCs provided the cDNA or gDNA that served as material.

CDR3 length: 15 amino acids. The V gene lost 6 bases and the J gene lost 4 bases, with 18 bases spanning the gap. CDR1 is MNHEY and CDR2 is SMNVEV in the germline V gene (reference sequence). Per the authors' pipeline: The authors estimated nucleated cell counts from reference gene primer amplification. Clones were sequenced by immunoSEQ multiplex PCR, and TCRdb holds only the in-frame ones, with some missing. V and J calls and clone size come straight from that table; D and trimming were deduced from the DNA. The data show approximately 100,000 clones, with around four fifths seen just once and 8.5% to 12% held by the top ten.

Sequenced: peripheral blood. The sequence derives from a man aged 70 or older with acute or convalescent COVID-19. The rearrangement uses TRBV27 and TRBJ2-5, with D tentatively TRBD2 (6 bases). In DNA form, the CDR3 reads TGTGCCAGCAGCCCAAGACTAGTAGCGCCAGAGACCCAGTACTTC. This codes for CASSPRLVAPETQYF.